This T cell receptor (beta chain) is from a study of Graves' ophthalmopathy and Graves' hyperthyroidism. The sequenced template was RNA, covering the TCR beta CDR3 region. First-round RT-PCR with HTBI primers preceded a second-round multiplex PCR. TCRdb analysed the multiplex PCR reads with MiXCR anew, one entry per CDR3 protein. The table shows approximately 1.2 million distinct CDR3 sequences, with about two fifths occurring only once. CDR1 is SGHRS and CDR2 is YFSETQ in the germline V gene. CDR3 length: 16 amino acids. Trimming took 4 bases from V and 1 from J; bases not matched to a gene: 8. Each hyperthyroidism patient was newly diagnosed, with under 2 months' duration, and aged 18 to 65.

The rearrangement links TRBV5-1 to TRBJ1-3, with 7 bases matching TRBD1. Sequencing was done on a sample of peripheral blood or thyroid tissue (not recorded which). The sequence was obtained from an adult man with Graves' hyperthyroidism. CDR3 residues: CASSTGQASSGNTIYF. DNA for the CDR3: TGCGCCAGCAGCACCGGACAGGCGTCTTCTGGAAACACCATATATTTT.